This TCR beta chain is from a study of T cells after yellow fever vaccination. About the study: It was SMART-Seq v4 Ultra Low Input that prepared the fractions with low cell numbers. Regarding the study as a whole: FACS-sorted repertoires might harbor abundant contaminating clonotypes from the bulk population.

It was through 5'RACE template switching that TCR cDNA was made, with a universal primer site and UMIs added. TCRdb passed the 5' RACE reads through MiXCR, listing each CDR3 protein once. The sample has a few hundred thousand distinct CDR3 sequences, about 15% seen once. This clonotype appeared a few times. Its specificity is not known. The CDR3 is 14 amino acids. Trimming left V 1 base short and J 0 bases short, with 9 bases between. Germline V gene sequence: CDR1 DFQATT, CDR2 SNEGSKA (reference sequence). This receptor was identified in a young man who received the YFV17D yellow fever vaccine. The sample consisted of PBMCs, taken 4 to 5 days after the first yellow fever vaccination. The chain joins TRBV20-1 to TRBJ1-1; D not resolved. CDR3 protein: CSARVREMNTEAFF. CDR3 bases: TGCAGTGCTAGAGTGAGGGAGATGAACACTGAAGCTTTCTTT.